This T cell receptor (beta chain) was identified during a study of Graves' ophthalmopathy and Graves' hyperthyroidism. CDR3 length: 14 amino acids. The germline gives CDR1 DFQATT, CDR2 SNEGSKA (reference sequence). Amplified TCR beta CDR3 regions were obtained using RNA transcripts as template. HTBI primers were used in a first-round RT-PCR, which preceded a second-round multiplex PCR. TCRdb ran MiXCR on the multiplex PCR reads and lists one entry per CDR3 protein. The top ten clones hold 11% of a sample with over a million distinct CDR3 sequences, about 38% of them seen once. In its sample, this clonotype was seen many times.

The sequence was obtained from an adult man with Graves' hyperthyroidism. V gene TRBV20-1 combines with J gene TRBJ1-1, with D perhaps matching TRBD1 (6 bases). The sequenced material came from peripheral blood or thyroid tissue (not recorded which). CDR3 amino acids: CSPSKGGVHTEAFF. CDR3 bases: TGCAGCCCCTCCAAGGGGGGCGTCCACACTGAAGCTTTCTTT.